This TCR beta chain came from a study of blood T cell repertoires in COVID-19. About the research overall: Sites in the United States, Italy and Spain provided acute and convalescent COVID-19 samples. From T cells, B-cell-depleted T cells, or PBMCs came the material, which was cDNA or gDNA.

Study processing details: Amplification with reference gene primers provided the estimates of nucleated cell counts. The method was immunoSEQ multiplex PCR; TCRdb's version includes in-frame clones alone and lacks a portion of them. From that table come the V and J calls and clone size; the DNA was used to work out D and trimming. The repertoire has roughly 230,000 clones, 75% to 85% of them found once; the top ten carry about 8%. Material for sequencing was peripheral blood. The source of this sequence is a woman between 45 and 60 years old with acute or convalescent COVID-19.

In nucleotides, the CDR3 is TGTGCCAGCTCACCGACAGGGGGCAGGTCTGAAGCTTTCTTT. It specifies CASSPTGGRSEAFF. The chain recombines TRBV18 with TRBJ1-1; 10 bases align to TRBD1. With V trimmed by 3 bases and J by 6 bases, 4 bases remained unmatched. Germline CDR1 KGHSH, CDR2 LQKENI. This CDR3 comprises 14 residues.